These T cell receptor beta chains were read from a single sample in a study of T cells in Graves' hyperthyroidism and ophthalmopathy. TCRdb reprocessed the multiplex PCR reads with MiXCR, giving one entry per CDR3 protein. Of hundreds of thousands of distinct CDR3 sequences in the sample, 16% were seen once. Sequencing used blood. These receptor sequences come from a woman between 18 and 29 years old with Graves' ophthalmopathy. Each CDR3 is given with its conserved first and last residue. A D gene is named only where the DNA matches it firmly. Size tells how often a clone was seen (once, few, many) or the class of an expanded clone, and some rows leave it out.

V	D	size	J	CDR3	DNA
TRBV7-8	NA	many	TRBJ2-5	CASSKGGGIQETQYF	TGTGCCAGCAGCAAAGGGGGGGGGATTCAGGAGACCCAGTACTTC
TRBV6-4	TRBD2	many	TRBJ2-7	CASSSGGSNNYEQYF	TGTGCCAGCAGTAGCGGGGGGTCTAACAACTACGAGCAGTACTTC
TRBV20-1	TRBD2	many	TRBJ2-1	CSASSWLAGASYNEQFF	TGCAGTGCTAGTTCTTGGCTAGCGGGGGCCTCCTACAATGAGCAGTTCTTC
TRBV12-3/TRBV12-4	NA	many	TRBJ1-1	CASTKGGGTEAFF	TGTGCCAGCACCAAAGGAGGGGGCACTGAAGCTTTCTTT
TRBV19	TRBD1	NA	TRBJ1-4	CASSISRGRGKLFF	TGTGCCAGTAGTATCTCCAGGGGGCGCGGAAAACTGTTTTTT
TRBV28	NA	many	TRBJ1-4	CASSFSPPSPKREKLFF	TGTGCCAGCAGTTTCTCTCCCCCGAGCCCGAAGCGAGAAAAACTGTTTTTT
TRBV9	TRBD1	many	TRBJ1-1	CASRGTGSTEAFF	TGTGCCAGCAGAGGGACAGGGAGCACTGAAGCTTTCTTT
TRBV7-2	TRBD1	many	TRBJ2-7	CASSLVSGGFDEQYF	TGTGCCAGCAGCTTAGTCTCAGGGGGCTTCGACGAGCAGTACTTC
TRBV25-1	TRBD1	many	TRBJ1-2	CASSEFAGTGDGYTF	TGTGCCAGCAGTGAATTCGCCGGGACAGGGGATGGCTACACCTTC
TRBV6-2/TRBV6-3	TRBD1	many	TRBJ1-1	CASSSNRGLTEAFF	TGTGCCAGCAGTTCGAACAGGGGGCTCACTGAAGCTTTCTTT
TRBV7-9	NA	many	TRBJ2-7	CASSLSTRGEQYF	TGTGCCAGCAGCTTAAGTACCCGCGGGGAGCAGTACTTC
TRBV20-1	TRBD2	many	TRBJ2-5	CSAREREWETQYF	TGCAGTGCTAGAGAGCGGGAGTGGGAGACCCAGTACTTC
TRBV28	TRBD1	many	TRBJ1-2	CASMRPDRANYGYTF	TGTGCCAGCATGCGCCCGGACAGGGCTAACTATGGCTACACCTTC
TRBV28	NA	many	TRBJ1-1	CASSVYPSNTEAFF	TGTGCCAGCAGTGTATACCCGTCGAACACTGAAGCTTTCTTT
TRBV27	NA	many	TRBJ2-2	CASRLFGGIVHTGELFF	TGTGCCAGCAGATTGTTTGGGGGGATTGTGCACACCGGGGAGCTGTTTTTT
TRBV18	TRBD2	few	TRBJ2-2	CASSPWRESPGELFF	TGTGCCAGCTCACCATGGCGGGAGTCCCCCGGGGAGCTGTTTTTT
TRBV5-5	NA	many	TRBJ1-3	CASSLTPGERRSGNTIYF	TGTGCCAGCAGCTTAACACCCGGGGAACGACGATCTGGAAACACCATATATTTT
TRBV6-2/TRBV6-3	NA	NA	TRBJ1-1	CASSGTQLSLIAEAFF	TGTGCCAGCAGTGGTACACAGTTGAGTCTTATCGCTGAAGCTTTCTTT
TRBV6-1	NA	many	TRBJ2-7	CASTKTYTYEQYF	TGTGCCAGCACCAAGACATACACCTACGAGCAGTACTTC
TRBV7-9	NA	many	TRBJ2-5	CASSLPPGSSFEETQYF	TGTGCCAGCAGCTTACCCCCCGGTTCCAGTTTTGAAGAGACCCAGTACTTC
TRBV3-2	NA	many	TRBJ2-1	CASSQGLAMCNEQFF	TGTGCCAGCAGCCAAGGACTAGCGATGTGCAATGAGCAGTTCTTC
TRBV3-1	NA	many	TRBJ2-5	CASSQDRIQETQYF	TGTGCCAGCAGCCAAGATCGGATACAAGAGACCCAGTACTTC
TRBV28	NA	many	TRBJ1-5	CASSFGQNQPQHF	TGTGCCAGCAGTTTTGGGCAGAATCAGCCCCAGCATTTT
TRBV20-1	TRBD2	many	TRBJ2-1	CSARTGLADEQFF	TGCAGTGCTAGAACGGGACTAGCGGATGAGCAGTTCTTC
TRBV2	TRBD2	many	TRBJ2-1	CASNPGLEVDEQFF	TGTGCCAGCAACCCGGGACTAGAGGTCGATGAGCAGTTCTTC
TRBV5-1	NA	many	TRBJ2-7	CASSLTRQSYEQYF	TGCGCCAGCAGCTTGACGCGACAGAGCTACGAGCAGTACTTC
TRBV7-9	NA	NA	TRBJ1-2	CASSLDGVHEANYGYTF	TGTGCCAGCAGCTTAGATGGAGTTCACGAAGCTAACTATGGCTACACCTTC
TRBV28	NA	many	TRBJ1-2	CASSFGGLVGYTF	TGTGCCAGCAGTTTTGGGGGGCTGGTTGGCTACACCTTC
TRBV19	NA	NA	TRBJ1-2	CASSLQHTPYGYTF	TGTGCCAGTAGTCTACAACATACACCCTATGGCTACACCTTC
TRBV5-8	NA	many	TRBJ1-1	CASSWRQGVNTEAFF	TGTGCCAGCAGCTGGCGCCAGGGAGTGAACACTGAAGCTTTCTTT
TRBV2	NA	NA	TRBJ1-2	CASSPGDSSGYTF	TGTGCCAGCAGCCCAGGGGATTCGAGCGGCTACACCTTC
TRBV24-1	NA	many	TRBJ2-1	CATSDFRGPFSSYNEQFF	TGTGCCACCAGTGATTTTCGCGGACCCTTTAGCTCCTACAATGAGCAGTTCTTC
TRBV28	NA	many	TRBJ1-1	CASRPRQRTEAFF	TGTGCCAGCAGACCCCGACAGCGTACTGAAGCTTTCTTT
TRBV28	TRBD1	many	TRBJ1-5	CASSSGQGFNQPQHF	TGTGCCAGCAGTTCTGGACAGGGTTTTAATCAGCCCCAGCATTTT
TRBV7-2	NA	many	TRBJ2-2	CASSGNTGELFF	TGTGCCAGCAGCGGTAACACCGGGGAGCTGTTTTTT
TRBV28	TRBD2	NA	TRBJ2-7	CASSHGTSDEQYF	TGTGCCAGCAGTCACGGGACTAGCGACGAGCAGTACTTC